This T cell receptor (beta chain) is from a study of T cells after yellow fever vaccination. Overall study: Researchers used SMART-Seq v4 Ultra Low Input to prepare fractions that had low cell numbers. The study, taken as a whole, reports: Abundant clonotypes from the bulk population could have been carried over as contaminants into FACS-sorted repertoires. Faster peaking, at day 5 versus 15, marked a secondary response that was weaker.

UMIs were added to TCR cDNA along with a universal primer site when it was made by 5'RACE template switching. Each CDR3 protein is one row after TCRdb ran MiXCR on the 5' RACE reads. The sample holds tens of thousands of distinct CDR3 sequences; about an eighth are singletons and the top ten take under 30%. Sequenced here: CD8+ T cells not binding an NS4B(214-222) dextramer, sorted from PBMCs, sampled approximately 22 days after the first yellow fever vaccination. The receptor comes from a man aged 18 to 30 who received the YFV17D yellow fever vaccine.

This CDR3 is CASSLDNQPQHF. CDR3 DNA: TGTGCCAGCAGCTTAGATAATCAGCCCCAGCATTTT. V is TRBV7-9 and J is TRBJ1-5; D call uncertain. V shed 1 base and J shed 4 bases, with 2 bases lying between them. The CDR3 consists of 12 residues. CDR1 is SEHNR, CDR2 FQNEAQ, per germline (reference sequence).